Presented here are 14 T cell receptor beta chains from one specimen sequenced in a study of blood T cell repertoires in COVID-19. TCRdb's copy holds only in-frame clones and misses some; the assay was immunoSEQ multiplex PCR. The sample has tens of thousands of clones, over 75% seen once. Specimen: peripheral blood. The source of these receptors is a woman of 80 years or more with active or convalescent COVID-19.

This chain uses TRBV7-9 with TRBJ1-6; D may be TRBD1 (6 bases). The CDR3 is made up of 15 amino acids. V gave up 5 bases and J gave up 7 bases, with 15 bases separating them. Looked up from germline, CDR1 is SEHNR and CDR2 is FQNEAQ (reference sequence). The DNA for the CDR3 is TGTGCCAGCAGCACGTCTACAGGGAACAATTCACCCCTCCACTTT. This encodes CASSTSTGNNSPLHF. Full variable domain (remainder filled in from reference TRBV7-9 and TRBJ1-6): DTGVSQNPRHKITKRGQNVTFRCDPISEHNRLYWYRQTLGQGPEFLTYFQNEAQLEKSRLLSDRFSAERPKGSFSTLEIQRTEQGDSAMYLCASSTSTGNNSPLHFGNGTRLTVT.

This sequence joins TRBV2 and TRBJ2-3; TRBD2 might be the D (7 bases). Trimming shortened V by 6 bases and J by 5 bases, and 18 bases separated the two germline ends. CDR3 size: 15 residues. CDR1 and CDR2 (germline): SNHLY, FYNNEI. This chain's CDR3 is CASRPAGARGDTQYF. CDR3 DNA: TGTGCCAGCAGGCCCGCGGGGGCCCGAGGAGATACGCAGTATTTT.

This chain's CDR3 is CASPRALANTEAFF. The CDR3 region has the DNA TGTGCCAGCCCCAGGGCCCTGGCGAACACTGAAGCTTTCTTT. The chain recombines TRBV7-9 with TRBJ1-1; weak D call: TRBD1 (5 bases). The CDR3 is 14 residues long. CDR1 is SEHNR, CDR2 FQNEAQ, per germline (reference sequence). The V end was cut by 8 bases, the J end by 1 base, with 14 bases between.

The rearrangement links TRBV11-3 to TRBJ1-3; perhaps TRBD1 as D (5 bases). Trimming took off 3 bases at V and 4 bases at J, with 13 bases between the two ends. Germline V gene lookup returns CDR1 SGHNT and CDR2 YENEEA. The CDR3 has 15 amino acids. The CDR3 region has the DNA TGTGCCAGCAGCTTTCGCGCCGACAGAGGAAACACCATATATTTT. This encodes CASSFRADRGNTIYF.

This clone was counted between two and nine times. This chain connects TRBV28 to TRBJ1-5, with D hard to call. The ends were cut back, 2 bases at V and 6 bases at J, with 11 bases in the middle. Germline CDR1 MDHEN, CDR2 SYDVKM. The CDR3 covers 14 residues. The CDR3 bases are TGTGCCAGCAGTTTACCCGGTTTCGGTCAGCCCCAGCATTTT. Amino acid sequence: CASSLPGFGQPQHF.

A single count supports this clone. This chain links TRBV27 with TRBJ1-2; weak D call: TRBD1 (5 bases). CDR1 MNHEY and CDR2 SMNVEV come from the germline V gene (reference sequence). The CDR3 has 13 amino acids. V dropped 8 bases and J dropped 2 bases, with 12 bases sitting between them. In nucleotides, the CDR3 is TGTGCCAGCGGGGGAGGGGTCAACTATGGCTACACCTTC. This translates into CASGGGVNYGYTF.

Only one count was recorded for this clone. V usage is TRBV5-4 and J usage is TRBJ1-6, with a tentative D call TRBD1 (6 bases). CDR1 SGHNT and CDR2 YYREEE come from the germline V gene (reference sequence). The V gene lost 2 bases and the J gene lost 7 bases, with 16 bases spanning the gap. CDR3 length: 16 amino acids. This CDR3 reads CASSFEIDRRNSPLHF. CDR3 nucleotide sequence: TGTGCCAGCAGCTTTGAGATAGACAGGCGAAATTCACCCCTCCACTTT.

The chain carries TRBV29-1 and TRBJ1-3; D is possibly TRBD1 (5 bases). Germline lookup yields CDR1 SQVTM and CDR2 ANQGSEA. The CDR3 is 14 residues long. V was cut by 2 bases and J by 4 bases, with 12 bases left in between. CDR3 protein: CSVERQGRGNTIYF. The CDR3 DNA reads TGCAGCGTTGAAAGGCAGGGAAGAGGAAACACCATATATTTT.

V usage is TRBV11-2 and J usage is TRBJ1-2; maybe TRBD1 (6 bases). The CDR3 is 14 amino acids. The V end was cut by 5 bases, the J end by 4 bases, with 14 bases between. Germline CDR1 is SGHAT and CDR2 is FQNNGV. This CDR3 is CASSPRTGSYGYTF. In nucleotides, the CDR3 is TGTGCCAGCAGCCCTCGAACAGGGTCCTATGGCTACACCTTC.

The DNA of the CDR3 is TGTGCCAGCAGGTCGGGACAGCCCCAGGAGACCCAGTACTTC. Protein sequence: CASRSGQPQETQYF. The rearrangement joins TRBV2 to TRBJ2-5; 7 bases match TRBD1. Trimming at V came to 6 bases and at J to 5 bases, leaving 9 bases not matched to a gene. The germline V gene encodes CDR1 SNHLY and CDR2 FYNNEI. CDR3 length: 14 amino acids.

The gene calls are TRBV5-1 and TRBJ2-7; D not certain. CDR3 length: 13 amino acids. Germline V gene data show CDR1 as SGHRS and CDR2 as YFSETQ. Trimming removed 3 bases from V and 3 bases from J, with 10 bases in between. The CDR3 here is CASSSAGNYEQYF. CDR3 coding DNA: TGCGCCAGCAGCTCCGCCGGTAACTACGAGCAGTACTTC. The full variable domain, in which reference TRBV5-1 and TRBJ2-7 provide the parts outside the CDR3, is KAGVTQTPRYLIKTRGQQVTLSCSPISGHRSVSWYQQTPGQGLQFLFEYFSETQRNKGNFPGRFSGRQFSNSRSEMNVSTLELGDSALYLCASSSAGNYEQYFGPGTRLTVT.

DNA of the CDR3: TGTGCCAGCAGTTTAACCGGGACACGAGAGACCCAGTACTTC. It yields the protein CASSLTGTRETQYF. The V call is TRBV6-6, the J call TRBJ2-5; TRBD1 is a possible D gene (6 bases). Germline loops: CDR1 MNHNY, CDR2 SVGAGI (reference sequence). V lost 4 bases to trimming and J lost 4 bases, with 13 bases between them. The CDR3 consists of 14 residues.

The rearrangement joins TRBV30 to TRBJ1-2, with 8 bases aligning to TRBD1. Losses at the gene ends were 6 bases for V and 0 bases for J; bases not matched to a gene: 3. CDR3 length: 13 residues. Germline lookup yields CDR1 GTSNPN and CDR2 SVGIG (reference sequence). CDR3 coding DNA: TGTGCCTGTGAGGGACAGGCTAACTATGGCTACACCTTC. It encodes CACEGQANYGYTF.

The genes are TRBV7-6 and TRBJ2-7; TRBD1 matches at 10 bases. This CDR3 has 15 residues. Germline loops: CDR1 SGHVS, CDR2 FNYEAQ. Unmatched junction bases numbered 12, after V lost 3 bases and J lost 10 bases. The CDR3 nucleotides read TGTGCCAGCAGCTTGGGAGCTTGGGGGGACAGGGGACAGTACTTC. This encodes CASSLGAWGDRGQYF. Variable domain in full (rest from reference TRBV7-6 and TRBJ2-7): GAGVSQSPRYKVTKRGQDVALRCDPISGHVSLYWYRQALGQGPEFLTYFNYEAQQDKSGLPNDRFSAERPEGSISTLTIQRTEQRDSAMYRCASSLGAWGDRGQYFGPGTRLTVT.